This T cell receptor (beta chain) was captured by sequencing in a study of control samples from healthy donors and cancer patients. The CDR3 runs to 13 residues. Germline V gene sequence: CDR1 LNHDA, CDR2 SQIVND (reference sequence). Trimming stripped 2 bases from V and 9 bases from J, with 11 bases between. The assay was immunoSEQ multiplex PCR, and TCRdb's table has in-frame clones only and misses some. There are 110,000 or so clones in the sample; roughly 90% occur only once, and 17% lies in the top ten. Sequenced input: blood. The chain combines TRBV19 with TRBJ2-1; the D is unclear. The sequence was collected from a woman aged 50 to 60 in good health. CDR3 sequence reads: CASSILLETEQFF. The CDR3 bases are TGTGCCAGTAGTATACTTTTAGAAACTGAGCAGTTCTTC.